This entry features one TCR beta chain sequence. Its antigen is undetermined. Assay used: immunoSEQ multiplex PCR; TCRdb lists only in-frame clones, some missing. The data contain just over 90,000 clones, around 90% of them singletons. The entry originates in a study of OX40 agonist ivuxolimab in advanced cancers. Study at large: Three patients, one with hepatocellular carcinoma and two with cutaneous melanoma, responded partially.

General study findings and limits: CD8+ T cells were the subset that, on average, had more expanded clones than CD4+. Dosing at 0.1 to 3.0 mg/kg was accompanied by clonal expansion of CD4+ and CD8+ blood T cells by week 6.

Germline CDR1 and CDR2: SGHTA and FQGNSA. Trimming removed 1 base from V and 5 bases from J; junction bases left unmatched: 2. The CDR3 loop spans 14 amino acids. The TCR was taken from an adult with an advanced solid tumor such as melanoma, head and neck, liver or kidney cancer. This sequence joins TRBV7-2 and TRBJ2-1; 7 nucleotides line up with TRBD2. The source was CD4+ or CD8+ T cells sorted from blood, collected in a trial of the OX40 agonist ivuxolimab. DNA for the CDR3: TGTGCCAGCAGCTTAGTTCTAGCGGACAATGAGCAGTTCTTC. Protein: CASSLVLADNEQFF.